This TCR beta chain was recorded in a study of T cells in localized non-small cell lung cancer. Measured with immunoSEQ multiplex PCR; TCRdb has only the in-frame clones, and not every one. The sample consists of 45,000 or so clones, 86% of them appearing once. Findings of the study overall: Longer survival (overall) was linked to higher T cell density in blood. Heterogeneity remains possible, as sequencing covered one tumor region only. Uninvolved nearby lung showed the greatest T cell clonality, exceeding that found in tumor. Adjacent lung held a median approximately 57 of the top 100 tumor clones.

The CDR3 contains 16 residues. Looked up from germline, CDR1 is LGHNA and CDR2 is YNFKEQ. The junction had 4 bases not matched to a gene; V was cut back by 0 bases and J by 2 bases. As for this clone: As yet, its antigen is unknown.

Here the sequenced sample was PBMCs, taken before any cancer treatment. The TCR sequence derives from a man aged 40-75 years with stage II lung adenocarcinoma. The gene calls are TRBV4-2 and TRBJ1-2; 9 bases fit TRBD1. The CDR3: CASSQDPGTGNYGYTF. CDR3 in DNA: TGTGCCAGCAGCCAAGATCCCGGGACAGGGAACTATGGCTACACCTTC.